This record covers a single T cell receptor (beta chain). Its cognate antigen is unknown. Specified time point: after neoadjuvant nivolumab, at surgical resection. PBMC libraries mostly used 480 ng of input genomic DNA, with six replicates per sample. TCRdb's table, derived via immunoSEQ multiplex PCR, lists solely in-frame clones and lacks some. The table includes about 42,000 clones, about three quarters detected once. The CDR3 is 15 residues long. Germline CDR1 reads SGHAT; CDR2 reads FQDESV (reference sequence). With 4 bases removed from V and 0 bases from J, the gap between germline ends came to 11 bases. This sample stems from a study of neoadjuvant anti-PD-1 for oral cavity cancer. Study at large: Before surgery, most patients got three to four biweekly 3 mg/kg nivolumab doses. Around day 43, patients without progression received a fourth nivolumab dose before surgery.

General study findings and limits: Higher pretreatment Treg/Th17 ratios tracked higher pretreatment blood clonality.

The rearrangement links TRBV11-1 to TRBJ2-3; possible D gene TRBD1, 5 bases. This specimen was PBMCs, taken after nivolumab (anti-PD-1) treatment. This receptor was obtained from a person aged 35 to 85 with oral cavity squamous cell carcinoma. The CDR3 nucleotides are TGTGCCAGCAGCTCCGACAGCACTAGCACAGATACGCAGTATTTT. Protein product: CASSSDSTSTDTQYF.